These T cell receptor beta chains were read from a single sample in a study of CD4 T cells in relation to SARS-CoV-2 and coronaviruses. The data were produced by immunoSEQ multiplex PCR, yet TCRdb's version contains in-frame clones alone and is incomplete. The profile shows about 68,000 clones, more than 85% of them singletons. Material for sequencing was naive CD4+ T cells from PBMCs. The receptors stem from a human donor in good health. Each CDR3 is given with its conserved first and last residue. The D gene is left open where the match is weak. Where a row states a size, it is once, few, many or the class of an expanded clone; other rows omit it.

v_gene	j_gene	d_gene	abundance	CDR3nt	CDR3aa
TRBV7-3	TRBJ1-1	.	.	TGTGCCAGCAGCTTAAATCCCGCCAGCCACACTGAAGCTTTCTTT	CASSLNPASHTEAFF
TRBV5-1	TRBJ2-3	.	.	TGCGCCAGCAGCTCGGGGGTTCCAGATACGCAGTATTTT	CASSSGVPDTQYF
TRBV27	TRBJ2-5	.	.	TGTGCCATTAGAGGGGTAGGGGAGACCCAGTACTTC	CAIRGVGETQYF
TRBV2	TRBJ2-7	TRBD2	.	TGTGCCAGCAGAGACCCTCCCGGGACTAAATACGAGCAGTACTTC	CASRDPPGTKYEQYF
TRBV5-6	TRBJ2-7	TRBD1	once	TGTGCCAGTCGGGACAGGGGGTATTACGAGCAGTACTTC	CASRDRGYYEQYF
TRBV19	TRBJ1-1	.	.	TGTGCCAGTAGTATCCAGGGAACTGAAGCTTTCTTT	CASSIQGTEAFF
TRBV24-1	TRBJ2-7	TRBD2	.	TGTGCCACCAGTGACCACCGGCGGGGGACCGCTGGCGAGCAGTACTTC	CATSDHRRGTAGEQYF
TRBV27	TRBJ1-5	.	.	TGTGCCAGCAGTTTCGCTGGGAGCCAGCATTTT	CASSFAGSQHF
TRBV7-3	TRBJ2-1	.	.	TGTGCCAGCAGCTCCGGGCCGGGGAATGAGCAGTTCTTC	CASSSGPGNEQFF
TRBV5-4	TRBJ2-1	TRBD2	.	TGTGCCAGCAGCCCGCTAGCGGGGGGCGGCCTCCAGATGATAGAGTTCTTC	CASSPLAGGGLQMIEFF
TRBV18	TRBJ2-1	TRBD2	.	TGTGCCAGCTCAGGTACTAGCGGGAGCACTAATGAGCAGTTCTTC	CASSGTSGSTNEQFF
TRBV11-2	TRBJ2-2	.	.	TGTGCCAGCAGCTCAACCTTGGACGGGGAGCTGTTTTTT	CASSSTLDGELFF
TRBV19	TRBJ2-3	TRBD1	.	TGTGCCAGTCAAGAATTACAGGGGGCAGCCGATACGCAGTATTTT	CASQELQGAADTQYF
TRBV30	TRBJ1-2	.	.	TGTGCCTGGAGGCCTGACTATGGCTACACCTTC	CAWRPDYGYTF
TRBV6-2/TRBV6-3	TRBJ1-2	TRBD1	.	TGTGCCAGCAGTTGGACAGGGGATGGCTACACCTTC	CASSWTGDGYTF
TRBV9	TRBJ2-7	.	.	TGTGCCAGCAGCGTAGGATCGGACGCAGCTTCCTACGAGCAGTACTTC	CASSVGSDAASYEQYF
TRBV7-3	TRBJ1-6	.	.	TGTGCCAGCAGCTACTCATCGGGACTCCACTTT	CASSYSSGLHF
TRBV19	TRBJ1-5	.	.	TGTGCCAGTAACGCCAGGGATTATAGCAATCAGCCCCAGCATTTT	CASNARDYSNQPQHF
TRBV28	TRBJ2-5	.	.	TGTGCCAGCAGGCTCGGGGGTTACCAAGAGACCCAGTACTTC	CASRLGGYQETQYF
TRBV5-1	TRBJ1-1	.	.	TGCGCCAGCAGCTCCACGACGGTGAACACTGAAGCTTTCTTT	CASSSTTVNTEAFF
TRBV19	TRBJ2-7	.	.	TGTGCCAGTAGTCGGAGAAGGGCCTACGAGCAGTACTTC	CASSRRRAYEQYF
TRBV4-3	TRBJ2-7	TRBD1	.	TGCGCCAGCAGCCTCCAGGGGGAACTGAGCTCCTACGAGCAGTACTTC	CASSLQGELSSYEQYF
TRBV6-5	TRBJ1-1	.	.	TGTGCCAGCGGATCCGCTCTTAACACTGAAGCTTTCTTT	CASGSALNTEAFF
TRBV5-4	TRBJ2-5	.	.	TGTGCCAGCAGCGAACAAGAGACCCAGTACTTC	CASSEQETQYF
TRBV19	TRBJ1-5	.	.	TGTGCCAGTAGTATTCGACAGGAGTCCCCCAATCAGCCCCAGCATTTT	CASSIRQESPNQPQHF
TRBV19	TRBJ2-3	TRBD1	.	TGTGCCAGTAAGAAGCTTACAGGGGGCACAGATACGCAGTATTTT	CASKKLTGGTDTQYF
TRBV6-5	TRBJ2-7	TRBD1	.	TGTGCCAGCAGTTACGGGACAGAATACGAGCAGTACTTC	CASSYGTEYEQYF
TRBV28	TRBJ2-3	.	once	TGTGCCAGCAGTTCGGGACCCCAGCCAGATACGCAGTATTTT	CASSSGPQPDTQYF
TRBV14	TRBJ1-3	.	.	TGTGCCAGCAGCCAGGGAGGCGGTGGAAACACCATATATTTT	CASSQGGGGNTIYF
TRBV28	TRBJ1-1	TRBD1	.	TGTGCCAGCAGTGCCGGACAGGGGTACACTGAAGCTTTCTTT	CASSAGQGYTEAFF
TRBV28	TRBJ1-4	.	few	TGTGCCAGCAGTCTCTCAGTACGGGAAAAACTGTTTTTT	CASSLSVREKLFF
TRBV18	TRBJ1-2	.	.	TGTGCCAGCTCAACGACTGGGAACTATGGCTACACCTTC	CASSTTGNYGYTF
TRBV19	TRBJ1-1	TRBD1	.	TGTGCCAGTAGTATCACAGGGGGGAACACTGAAGCTTTCTTT	CASSITGGNTEAFF
TRBV5-1	TRBJ2-5	TRBD2	.	TGCGCCAGCAGCTTGGTTCCGCCCCTAGCGGGGGGTTTTCAAGAGACCCAGTACTTC	CASSLVPPLAGGFQETQYF
TRBV29-1	TRBJ2-6	.	.	TGCAGCGTTGCCCACAGGGACCTAGCCAACGTCCTGACTTTC	CSVAHRDLANVLTF
TRBV5-4	TRBJ2-3	.	.	TGTGCCAGCACTACAAGTGGGAATACGCAGTATTTT	CASTTSGNTQYF
TRBV29-1	TRBJ2-7	.	once	TGCAGCGCTAAAAGCGAGGTTTCCTACGAGCAGTACTTC	CSAKSEVSYEQYF
TRBV18	TRBJ2-6	.	.	TGTGCCAGCTCACCACTCCGACAGTCGGGGGCCAACGTCCTGACTTTC	CASSPLRQSGANVLTF
TRBV9	TRBJ2-3	.	.	TGTGCCAGCAGCGTAAGCGGAGGGGGAGGAGATACGCAGTATTTT	CASSVSGGGGDTQYF
TRBV12-3/TRBV12-4	TRBJ2-1	.	.	TGTGCCAGCAGTTCGGATAGCTACAATGAGCAGTTCTTC	CASSSDSYNEQFF
TRBV5-1	TRBJ2-2	.	.	TGCGCCAGCAGCTTGATCCTAGCGCAATCGGGAAGCACCGGGGAGCTGTTTTTT	CASSLILAQSGSTGELFF
TRBV7-8	TRBJ2-5	.	.	TGTGCCAGCAGCAGGGCCTCATCGGGGGCTCAAGAGACCCAGTACTTC	CASSRASSGAQETQYF
TRBV30	TRBJ1-4	TRBD1	.	TGTGCCTGGGGACAGGGGGCTCCTGAAAAACTGTTTTTT	CAWGQGAPEKLFF
TRBV19	TRBJ1-1	.	.	TGTGCCAGTAGTATTATCCGGGCCCGACGGGACACTGAAGCTTTCTTT	CASSIIRARRDTEAFF
TRBV24-1	TRBJ2-7	TRBD2	once	TGTGCCACCAGTTCCACTAGCGGAGATCGGGGCGAGCAGTACTTC	CATSSTSGDRGEQYF
TRBV7-9	TRBJ2-1	TRBD1	.	TGTGCCAGCAGCTCCCAGGGGGCCCCCTACAATGAGCAGTTCTTC	CASSSQGAPYNEQFF
TRBV7-3	TRBJ2-5	.	.	TGTGCCAGCAGCCAGAGCTACGTCGAGACCCAGTACTTC	CASSQSYVETQYF
TRBV19	TRBJ1-1	.	.	TGTGCCAGTAGCCCCAGGGCGGGGACCGACATGAACACTGAAGCTTTCTTT	CASSPRAGTDMNTEAFF